Sequencing of this T cell receptor beta chain was carried out in a study of cytotoxic CD8 clonotypes in ibrutinib-treated CLL. V gave up 10 bases and J gave up 8 bases; unmatched junction bases: 17. The V gene's germline CDR1 is MNHEY and CDR2 SMNVEV (reference sequence). There are 16 residues in the CDR3. Assay used: immunoSEQ multiplex PCR; TCRdb lists only in-frame clones, some missing. This repertoire shows about 300,000 clones, around 69% found once; its top ten account for roughly 6%. The V call is TRBV27, the J call TRBJ2-2; 9 positions agree with TRBD2. This specimen was PBMCs, taken at disease progression, from a patient treated with ibrutinib. The source of this sequence is a human donor with chronic lymphocytic leukemia. The CDR3 bases are TGTGCCACCTCCCGAAATCTAGCGGGAATCCTAGGGGAGCTGTTTTTT. This encodes CATSRNLAGILGELFF.